The source of this T cell receptor beta chain is a study of blood T cell repertoires in COVID-19. Across the study: The United States, Italy and Spain provided the acute and convalescent COVID-19 samples.

Original handling: Amplified reference gene primers provided the basis for estimating nucleated cell counts. TCRdb's copy holds only in-frame clones and misses some; the assay was immunoSEQ multiplex PCR. V and J calls and clone size are given by that table; D and trimming were obtained from the DNA. Of 80,000 to 90,000 clones listed, around 86% were seen once; the top ten hold about 2%. Germline lookup yields CDR1 SGHDN and CDR2 FVKESK. The CDR3 extends over 17 amino acids. V shed 0 bases and J 5 bases; nucleotides not matched to a gene: 11. The sample consisted of peripheral blood. The V gene is TRBV14, the J gene TRBJ2-7; 9 bases are shared with TRBD1. The sequence derives from a woman in her sixties or seventies with acute or convalescent COVID-19. Written as DNA, the CDR3 is TGTGCCAGCAGCCAAGATAGTCGGTTGGGACAGGGCAACGAGCAGTACTTC. Encoded protein: CASSQDSRLGQGNEQYF.